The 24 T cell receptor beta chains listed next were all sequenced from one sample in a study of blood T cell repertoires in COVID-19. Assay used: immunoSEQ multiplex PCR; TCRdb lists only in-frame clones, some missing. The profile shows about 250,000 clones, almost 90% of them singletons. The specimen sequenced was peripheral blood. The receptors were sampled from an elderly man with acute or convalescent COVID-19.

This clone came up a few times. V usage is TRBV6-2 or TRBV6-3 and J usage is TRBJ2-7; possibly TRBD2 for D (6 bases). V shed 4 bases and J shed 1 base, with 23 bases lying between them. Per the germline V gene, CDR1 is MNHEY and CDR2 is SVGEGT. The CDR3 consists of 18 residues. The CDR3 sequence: CASSWNPEGGSFSYEQYF. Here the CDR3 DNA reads TGTGCCAGCAGTTGGAACCCTGAGGGAGGAAGTTTTTCCTACGAGCAGTACTTC.

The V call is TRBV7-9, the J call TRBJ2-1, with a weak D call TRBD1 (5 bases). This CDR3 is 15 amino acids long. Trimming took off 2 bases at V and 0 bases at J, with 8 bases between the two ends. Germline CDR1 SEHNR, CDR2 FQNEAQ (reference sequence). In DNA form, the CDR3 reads TGTGCCAGCAGCTTACTAACAGGCTCCTACAATGAGCAGTTCTTC. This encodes CASSLLTGSYNEQFF.

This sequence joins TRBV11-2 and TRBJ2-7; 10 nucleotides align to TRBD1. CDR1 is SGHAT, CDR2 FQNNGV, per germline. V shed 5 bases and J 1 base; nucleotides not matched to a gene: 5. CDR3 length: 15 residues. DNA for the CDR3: TGTGCCAGCAGCCCCCGGGACAGGGGTTCCTACGAGCAGTACTTC. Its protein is CASSPRDRGSYEQYF.

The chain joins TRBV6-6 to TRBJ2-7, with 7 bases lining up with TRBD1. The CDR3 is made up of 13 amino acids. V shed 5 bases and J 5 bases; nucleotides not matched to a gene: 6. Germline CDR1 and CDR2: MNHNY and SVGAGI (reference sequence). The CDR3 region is CASSTGQVDEQYF. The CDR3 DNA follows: TGTGCCAGCAGTACCGGACAGGTGGACGAGCAGTACTTC.

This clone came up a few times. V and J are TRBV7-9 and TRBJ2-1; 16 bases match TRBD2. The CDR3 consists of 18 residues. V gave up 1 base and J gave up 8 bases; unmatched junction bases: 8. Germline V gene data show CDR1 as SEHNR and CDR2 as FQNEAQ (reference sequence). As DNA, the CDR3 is TGTGCCAGCAGCTTAGAAGGGACTAGCGGGAGGGCCATGGATGAGCAGTTCTTC. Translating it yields CASSLEGTSGRAMDEQFF.

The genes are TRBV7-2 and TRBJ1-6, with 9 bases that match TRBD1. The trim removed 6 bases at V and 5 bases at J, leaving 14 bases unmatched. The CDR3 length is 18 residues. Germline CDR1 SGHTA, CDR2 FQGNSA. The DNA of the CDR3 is TGTGCCAGCAGTCACCCGCTCGGGACAGGGATTGATAATTCACCCCTCCACTTT. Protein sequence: CASSHPLGTGIDNSPLHF.

CDR3 sequence reads: CASGPGGGADYGYTF. Here the CDR3 DNA reads TGTGCCAGCGGCCCTGGGGGGGGCGCGGACTATGGCTACACCTTC. This chain connects TRBV9 to TRBJ1-2; weak D call: TRBD1 (6 bases). Germline-derived CDR1 and CDR2 are SGDLS and YYNGEE. The V gene lost 7 bases and the J gene lost 3 bases, with 19 bases spanning the gap. The CDR3 spans 15 residues.

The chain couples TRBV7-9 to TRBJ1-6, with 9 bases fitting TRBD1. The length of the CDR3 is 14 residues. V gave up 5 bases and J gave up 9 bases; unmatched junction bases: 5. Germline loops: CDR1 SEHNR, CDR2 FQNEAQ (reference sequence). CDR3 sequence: CASSVRDRVSPLHF. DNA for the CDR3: TGTGCCAGCAGCGTCCGGGACAGGGTTTCACCCCTCCACTTT.

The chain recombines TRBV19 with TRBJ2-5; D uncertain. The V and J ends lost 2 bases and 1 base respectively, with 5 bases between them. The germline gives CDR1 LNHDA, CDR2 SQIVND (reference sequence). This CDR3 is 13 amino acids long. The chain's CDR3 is CASSIQAQETQYF. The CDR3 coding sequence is TGTGCCAGTAGTATACAGGCCCAAGAGACCCAGTACTTC.

CDR3 region: CASSPRTTPNTGELFF. CDR3 DNA: TGTGCCAGCAGCCCCCGGACTACCCCGAACACCGGGGAGCTGTTTTTT. This chain joins TRBV14 and TRBJ2-2; tentative D call: TRBD2 (6 bases). The CDR3 is made up of 16 amino acids. Trimming took 4 bases from V and 0 from J, leaving 12 bases between them. Germline CDR1 and CDR2: SGHDN and FVKESK.

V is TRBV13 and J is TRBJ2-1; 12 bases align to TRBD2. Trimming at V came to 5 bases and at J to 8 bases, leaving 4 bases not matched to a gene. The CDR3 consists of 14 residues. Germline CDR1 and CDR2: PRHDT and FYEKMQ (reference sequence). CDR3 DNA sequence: TGTGCCAGCAGCCGACTAGCGGGAGTAGATGAGCAGTTCTTC. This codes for CASSRLAGVDEQFF.

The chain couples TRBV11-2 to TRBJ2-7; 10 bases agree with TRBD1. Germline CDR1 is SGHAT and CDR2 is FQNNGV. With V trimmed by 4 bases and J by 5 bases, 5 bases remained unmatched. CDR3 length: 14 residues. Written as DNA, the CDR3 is TGTGCCAGCAGCTCCAGACAGGGGGCCGACGAGCAGTACTTC. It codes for CASSSRQGADEQYF.

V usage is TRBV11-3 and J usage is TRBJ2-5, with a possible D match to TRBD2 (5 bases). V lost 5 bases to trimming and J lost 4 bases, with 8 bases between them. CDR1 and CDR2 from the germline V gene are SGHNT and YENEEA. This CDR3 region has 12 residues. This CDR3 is CASSGRGETQYF. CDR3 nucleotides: TGTGCCAGCAGCGGGAGAGGAGAGACCCAGTACTTC. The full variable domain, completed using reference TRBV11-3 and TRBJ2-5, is EAGVVQSPRYKIIEKKQPVAFWCNPISGHNTLYWYLQNLGQGPELLIRYENEEAVDDSQLPKDRFSAERLKGVDSTLKIQPAELGDSAVYLCASSGRGETQYFGPGTRLLVL.

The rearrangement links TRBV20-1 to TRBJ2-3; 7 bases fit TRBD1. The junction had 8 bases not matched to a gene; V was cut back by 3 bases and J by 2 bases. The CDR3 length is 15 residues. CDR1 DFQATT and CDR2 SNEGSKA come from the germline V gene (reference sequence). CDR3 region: CSASFGTVNTDTQYF. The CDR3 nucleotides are TGCAGTGCTAGTTTCGGGACAGTGAACACAGATACGCAGTATTTT.

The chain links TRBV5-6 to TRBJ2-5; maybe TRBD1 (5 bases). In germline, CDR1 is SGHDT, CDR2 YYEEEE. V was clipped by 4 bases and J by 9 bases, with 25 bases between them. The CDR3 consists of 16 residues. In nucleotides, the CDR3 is TGTGCCAGCAGCCCGTCCACTGGGGCCCCCCATGGGGCCCAGTACTTC. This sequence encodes CASSPSTGAPHGAQYF.

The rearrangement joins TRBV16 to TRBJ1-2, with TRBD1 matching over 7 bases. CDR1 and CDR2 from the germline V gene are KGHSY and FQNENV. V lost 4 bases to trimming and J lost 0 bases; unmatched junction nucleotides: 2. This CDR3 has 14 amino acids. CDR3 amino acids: CASSPDRANYGYTF. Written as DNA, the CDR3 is TGTGCCAGCAGCCCCGACAGGGCTAACTATGGCTACACCTTC.

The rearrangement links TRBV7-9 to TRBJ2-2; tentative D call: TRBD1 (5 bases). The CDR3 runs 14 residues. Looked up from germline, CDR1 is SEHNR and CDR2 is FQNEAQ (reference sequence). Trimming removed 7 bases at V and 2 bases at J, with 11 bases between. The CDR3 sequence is CASTLGVNTGELFF. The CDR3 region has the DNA TGTGCCAGCACTCTAGGGGTAAACACCGGGGAGCTGTTTTTT.

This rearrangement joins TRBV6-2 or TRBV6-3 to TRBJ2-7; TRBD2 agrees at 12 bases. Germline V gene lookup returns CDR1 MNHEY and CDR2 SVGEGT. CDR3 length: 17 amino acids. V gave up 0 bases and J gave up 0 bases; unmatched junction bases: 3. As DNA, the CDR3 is TGTGCCAGCAGTTACTCTCTAGCGGGGGGGCTCTCCTACGAGCAGTACTTC. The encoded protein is CASSYSLAGGLSYEQYF.

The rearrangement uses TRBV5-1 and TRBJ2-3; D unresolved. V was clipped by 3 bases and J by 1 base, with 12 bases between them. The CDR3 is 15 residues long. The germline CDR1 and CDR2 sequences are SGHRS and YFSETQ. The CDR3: CASSWSGPGTDTQYF. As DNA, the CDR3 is TGCGCCAGCAGCTGGTCGGGTCCAGGCACAGATACGCAGTATTTT.

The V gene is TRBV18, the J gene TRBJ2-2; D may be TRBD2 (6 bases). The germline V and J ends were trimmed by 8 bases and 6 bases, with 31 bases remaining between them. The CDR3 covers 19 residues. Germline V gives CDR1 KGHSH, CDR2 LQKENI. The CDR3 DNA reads TGTGCCAGCCCAGCCTGGGAGGTCTCACAGGAGTATAGCGCCGGGGAGCTGTTTTTT. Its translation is CASPAWEVSQEYSAGELFF.

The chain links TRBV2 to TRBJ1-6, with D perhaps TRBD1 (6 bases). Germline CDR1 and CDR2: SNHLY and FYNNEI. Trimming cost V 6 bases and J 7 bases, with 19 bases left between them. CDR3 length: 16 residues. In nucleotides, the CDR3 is TGTGCCAGCAGAACGGACAGCCAGTCGAGGAATTCACCCCTCCACTTT. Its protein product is CASRTDSQSRNSPLHF.

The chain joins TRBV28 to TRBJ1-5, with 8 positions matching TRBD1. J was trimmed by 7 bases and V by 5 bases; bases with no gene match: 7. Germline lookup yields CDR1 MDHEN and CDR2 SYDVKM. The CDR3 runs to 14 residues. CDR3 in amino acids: CASSKTGVRQPQHF. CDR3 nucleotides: TGTGCCAGCAGTAAGACAGGGGTTAGACAGCCCCAGCATTTT. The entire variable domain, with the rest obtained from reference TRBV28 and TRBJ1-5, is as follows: DVKVTQSSRYLVKRTGEKVFLECVQDMDHENMFWYRQDPGLGLRLIYFSYDVKMKEKGDIPEGYSVSREKKERFSLILESASTNQTSMYLCASSKTGVRQPQHFGDGTRLSIL.

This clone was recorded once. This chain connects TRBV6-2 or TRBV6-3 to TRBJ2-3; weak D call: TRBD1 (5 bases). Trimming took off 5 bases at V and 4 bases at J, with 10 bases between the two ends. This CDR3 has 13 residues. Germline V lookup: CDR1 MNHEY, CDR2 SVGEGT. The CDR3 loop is CASSDRRADTQYF. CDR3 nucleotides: TGTGCCAGCAGTGACAGAAGGGCAGATACGCAGTATTTT.

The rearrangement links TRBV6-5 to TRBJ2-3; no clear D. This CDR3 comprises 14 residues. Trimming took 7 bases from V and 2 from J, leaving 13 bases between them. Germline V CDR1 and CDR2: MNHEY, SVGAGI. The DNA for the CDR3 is TGTGCCAGCAAGCAGACACGAACCACAGATACGCAGTATTTT. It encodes CASKQTRTTDTQYF.